In this sample, the clone carrying this T cell receptor beta chain turned up a few times. Its antigen is currently unknown. The data stem from a study of T cells after yellow fever vaccination. This CDR3 spans 15 amino acids. Between the trimmed V and J ends, which lost 4 bases and 1 base, there was a span of 12 bases. CDR1 and CDR2 from the germline V gene are SGHRS and YFSETQ. Researchers made TCR cDNA using 5'RACE template switching, and this step added a universal primer site and UMIs. TCRdb re-called the 5' RACE reads through MiXCR, storing one row per CDR3 protein. The sample carries roughly 350,000 distinct CDR3 sequences, approximately 4% recorded once. General study results and limits: Subsequent booster samples again held most clones from primary vaccination (96% CD4, over 80% CD8). Shared CD4/CD8 clonotypes were a small share, likely from convergent recombination.

The source is a man in his late teens or twenties who received the YFV17D yellow fever vaccine. The sample here was PBMCs, taken 5 days after the yellow fever booster vaccination. This chain joins TRBV5-1 and TRBJ1-5; a weak D match, TRBD1 (5 bases). As DNA, the CDR3 is TGCGCCAGCAGCGCTCAGGGTTTAAGCAATCAGCCCCAGCATTTT. Its protein product is CASSAQGLSNQPQHF.